The T cell receptor (beta chain) described here comes from a study of graft-versus-host responses after intestinal transplantation. Some clones are missing from TCRdb's copy, which holds only in-frame ones; the method was immunoSEQ multiplex PCR. The table includes about 8,400 clones, less than 85% detected once. To release intraepithelial and lamina propria lymphocytes, the graft tissue was processed. Trimming took off 1 base at V and 1 base at J, with 9 bases between the two ends. Germline V lookup: CDR1 SGHKS, CDR2 YYEKEE (reference sequence). There are 14 residues in the CDR3. The sample consisted of ileum tissue, taken 494 days after intestinal transplant. The receptor's source is a human patient who received an intestinal transplant, so some T cells may come from the graft donor. The V call is TRBV5-5, the J call TRBJ2-7; possibly TRBD2 for D (6 bases). The CDR3 spells CASSLPSGSYEQYF. The CDR3 DNA is TGTGCCAGCAGCTTGCCCAGCGGGTCCTACGAGCAGTACTTC.